This T cell receptor (beta chain) was obtained from a study of T cell responses to AZD1222 COVID-19 vaccine. Generated by immunoSEQ multiplex PCR, the TCRdb table keeps only in-frame clones and is missing some. This table has around 66,000 clones, more than 75% appearing once. There are 14 residues in the CDR3. V was cut by 4 bases and J by 4 bases, with 12 bases left in between. Germline V gene data show CDR1 as SGHRS and CDR2 as YFSETQ. The sequence derives from an adult in good health. Here the sequenced sample was peripheral blood, taken on day 0 of AZD1222 vaccination. This chain connects TRBV5-1 to TRBJ1-3; a weak D match, TRBD1 (5 bases). The CDR3, as DNA: TGCGCCAGCAGCGGAGGGACCGCAGGAAACACCATATATTTT. Translation gives CASSGGTAGNTIYF.